This T cell receptor beta chain was sequenced in a study of T cells in localized non-small cell lung cancer. Assay used: immunoSEQ multiplex PCR; TCRdb lists only in-frame clones, some missing. This sample carries fewer than 30,000 clones, less than 95% of them seen once, and the ten largest clones take approximately 0.99%. CDR1 MNHEY and CDR2 SVGAGI come from the germline V gene. CDR3 length: 14 amino acids. V dropped 7 bases and J dropped 2 bases, with 15 bases sitting between them. This sample comprised peripheral blood, obtained before any cancer treatment. The clonotype originates from a woman aged 35 to 70 with stage I lung adenocarcinoma. This sequence joins TRBV6-5 and TRBJ2-7, with TRBD2 as a possible D gene (6 bases). CDR3 loop: CASTKARGTYEQYF. The CDR3 coding sequence is TGTGCCAGCACCAAGGCCCGCGGGACCTACGAGCAGTACTTC.